The rows below give T cell receptor beta chains drawn from one sample of a study of regulatory T cells in long-lasting Graves disease. Each CDR3 protein gets one entry after TCRdb re-called the multiplex PCR reads with MiXCR. Found here are roughly 400,000 distinct CDR3 sequences, around 20% of them singletons; the top ten hold roughly an eighth. The input for sequencing was peripheral blood mononuclear cells (PBMCs), taken when the disease was refractory, from a patient treated with antithyroid drugs. These receptors originate from a female donor with Graves disease. The CDR3 runs from the conserved cysteine through the conserved F or W. The D gene is left open where the match is weak. Clone size is stated in some rows and not others, as once, few, many or a class when expanded.

CSERELAGWGQFF,TGCAGTGAACGGGAACTAGCGGGATGGGGGCAGTTCTTC,TRBV20-1,TRBD2,few,TRBJ2-1
CSAMGVTAYQETQYF,TGCAGTGCTATGGGGGTCACAGCGTACCAAGAGACCCAGTACTTC,TRBV20-1,-,many,TRBJ2-5
CSVEGARGEETQYF,TGCAGCGTTGAAGGGGCTAGGGGGGAAGAGACCCAGTACTTC,TRBV29-1,-,-,TRBJ2-5
CASSGGESYEQYF,TGTGCCAGCAGTGGGGGGGAGTCCTACGAGCAGTACTTC,TRBV6-1,-,many,TRBJ2-7
CASSPRSSIQETQYF,TGTGCCAGCAGCCCTCGATCTTCGATTCAAGAGACCCAGTACTTC,TRBV3-1,-,many,TRBJ2-5
CASSTTDEPNEQYF,TGTGCCAGCAGTACTACAGACGAGCCAAACGAGCAGTACTTC,TRBV28,-,many,TRBJ2-7
CASSGLAGTSTDTQYF,TGTGCCAGCAGCGGACTAGCGGGGACTAGCACAGATACGCAGTATTTT,TRBV6-1,TRBD2,-,TRBJ2-3
CASSPTTHTDTQYF,TGTGCCAGCAGCCCGACTACACACACAGATACGCAGTATTTT,TRBV2,-,many,TRBJ2-3
CASLYREKLFF,TGTGCCAGCCTATACAGGGAGAAACTGTTTTTT,TRBV28,-,many,TRBJ1-4
CSATTGGGRETQYF,TGCAGTGCTACGACAGGGGGAGGTCGGGAGACCCAGTACTTC,TRBV20-1,TRBD1,-,TRBJ2-5
CASPDHDPQYF,TGTGCCAGCCCCGATCACGATCCCCAGTACTTC,TRBV3-1,-,many,TRBJ2-5
CASRPDTRGTFF,TGTGCCAGCAGACCGGACACCCGTGGGACTTTCTTT,TRBV5-5,-,-,TRBJ1-1
CASSQVTSGRPVSEQYF,TGTGCCAGCAGCCAAGTGACTAGCGGGAGACCCGTATCCGAGCAGTACTTC,TRBV3-1,TRBD2,many,TRBJ2-7